This TCR beta chain was documented in a study of blood T cell repertoires in COVID-19. Whole-study context: Acute and convalescent COVID-19 samples came from the United States, Italy and Spain. PBMCs, B-cell-depleted T cells, or T cells provided the cDNA or gDNA that made up the material.

V shed 0 bases and J shed 3 bases, with 9 bases lying between them. The germline V gene has CDR1 GTSNPN and CDR2 SVGIG (reference sequence). This CDR3 comprises 13 residues. The table came from immunoSEQ multiplex PCR; TCRdb's copy has only in-frame clones and leaves some out. Among around 290,000 clones, about 89% were seen once, and the ten largest hold around 1.7%. Participants, 18 to 89 years old, spanned around 26 US areas. Cohort 3 recovery required two negative PCRs, clearance, or symptom resolution. The sequence was collected from a woman aged 40 to 50 who had recovered from COVID-19. The rearrangement joins TRBV30 to TRBJ2-7; D not certain. Material: PBMCs or T cells enriched from blood (not recorded which). The CDR3 sequence: CAWSVSPVYEQYF. The CDR3 DNA reads TGTGCCTGGAGTGTATCCCCAGTCTACGAGCAGTACTTC.